This T cell receptor (beta chain) was retrieved from a study of vaccination and CD4 T cells after COVID-19. Study at large: Two Hispanic individuals were among six male and four female convalescent patients. Two doses of either BNT162b2 or mRNA-1273 vaccine were given to participants. The study, taken as a whole, reports: It was found that, in convalescent patients, 304 of 307 vaccine-specific clones were spike mono-reactive.

Treatment reported: approximately 9-day PBMC culture with coronavirus spike peptide pools or control peptides (ViraFEST assay). The unexposed donor gave CD4+ T cells before the COVID-19 pandemic (2011-2018). Concerning this clonotype: Antigen unknown.

The Oncomine TCR Beta short-read assay sequenced DNA from cultured CD4+ T cells. Using its own MiXCR run on the PCR reads, TCRdb lists one record per CDR3 protein. The data show thousands of distinct CDR3 sequences, with approximately 37% seen just once and approximately 41% held by the top ten. Trimming shortened V by 8 bases and J by 9 bases, and 16 bases separated the two germline ends. The CDR3 extends over 12 amino acids. Germline assignment: CDR1 MNHNS and CDR2 SASEGT. The clonotype originates from a human donor in good health. What was sequenced was CD4+ T cells from blood, cultured in vitro. The chain joins TRBV6-1 to TRBJ1-1, with D unresolved. This CDR3 reads CASVLCGDKAFF. DNA for the CDR3: TGTGCCAGCGTGCTATGCGGGGATAAAGCTTTCTTT.